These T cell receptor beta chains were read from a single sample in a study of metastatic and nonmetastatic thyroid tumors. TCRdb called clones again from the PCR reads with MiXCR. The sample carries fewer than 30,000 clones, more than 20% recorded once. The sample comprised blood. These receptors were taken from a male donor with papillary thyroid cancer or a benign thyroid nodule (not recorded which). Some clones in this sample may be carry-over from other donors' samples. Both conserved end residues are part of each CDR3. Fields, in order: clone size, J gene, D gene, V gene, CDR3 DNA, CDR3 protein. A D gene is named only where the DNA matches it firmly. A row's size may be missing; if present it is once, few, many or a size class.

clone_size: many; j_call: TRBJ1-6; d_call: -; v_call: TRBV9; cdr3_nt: TGTGCCAGCAGCGTAGACAGCCCCAATTCACCCCTCCACTTT; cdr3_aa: CASSVDSPNSPLHF
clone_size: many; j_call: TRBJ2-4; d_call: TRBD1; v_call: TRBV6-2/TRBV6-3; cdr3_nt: TGTGCCAGCAGCGACAGGGGTAGAGCCAAAAACATTCAGTACTTC; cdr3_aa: CASSDRGRAKNIQYF
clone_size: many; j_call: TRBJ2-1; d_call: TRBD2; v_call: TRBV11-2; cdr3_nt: TGTGCCAGCAGCTTAGAGGGCGGGGGGAGCTCCTACAATGAGCAGTTCTTC; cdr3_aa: CASSLEGGGSSYNEQFF
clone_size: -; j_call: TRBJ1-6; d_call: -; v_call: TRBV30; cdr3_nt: TGTGCCTGGAGTCTTCCTGGAGGAAATTCACCCCTACACTTT; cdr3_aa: CAWSLPGGNSPLHF
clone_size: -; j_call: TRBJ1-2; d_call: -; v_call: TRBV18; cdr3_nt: TGTGCCAGCTCACCAGACAGATATGGCTACACCTTC; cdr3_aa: CASSPDRYGYTF
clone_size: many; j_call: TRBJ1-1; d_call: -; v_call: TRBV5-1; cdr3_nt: TGCGCCAGCAGCTTGGGGGACCGGAGCCCTGAAGCTTTCTTT; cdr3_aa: CASSLGDRSPEAFF
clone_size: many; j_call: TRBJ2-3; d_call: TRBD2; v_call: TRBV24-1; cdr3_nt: TGTGCCACCAGTGGGGGACTAGAAGACGGCACAGATACGCAGTATTTT; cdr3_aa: CATSGGLEDGTDTQYF
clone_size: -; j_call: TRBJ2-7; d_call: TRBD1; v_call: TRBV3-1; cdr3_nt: TGTGCCAGCAACCTACCCGGACAGGGTTCCTACGAGCAGTACTTC; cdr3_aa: CASNLPGQGSYEQYF
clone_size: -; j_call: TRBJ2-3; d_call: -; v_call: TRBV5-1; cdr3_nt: TGCGCCAGCAGCTTGGAGCAGTCCCTTAGGACAGATACGCAGTATTTT; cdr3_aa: CASSLEQSLRTDTQYF
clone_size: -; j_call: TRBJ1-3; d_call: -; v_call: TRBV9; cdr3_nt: TGTGCCAGCAGCGTAGGAGGAAGCTCTGGAAACACCATATATTTT; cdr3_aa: CASSVGGSSGNTIYF
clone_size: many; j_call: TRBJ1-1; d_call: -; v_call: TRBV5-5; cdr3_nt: TGTGCCAGCAGCCTTAGACGGGAGGACACTGAAGCTTTCTTT; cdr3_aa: CASSLRREDTEAFF
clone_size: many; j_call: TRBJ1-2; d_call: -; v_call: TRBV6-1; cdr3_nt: TGTGCCAGCAAACTACAGGGAGGGGGTGGCTACACCTTC; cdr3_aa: CASKLQGGGGYTF
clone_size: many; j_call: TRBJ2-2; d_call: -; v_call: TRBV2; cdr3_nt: TGTGCCAGCAGACCCAATATACAGTTCACCGGGGAGCTGTTTTTT; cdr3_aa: CASRPNIQFTGELFF
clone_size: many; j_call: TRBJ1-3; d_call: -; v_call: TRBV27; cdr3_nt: TGTGCCAGCAGTTTAACAGGGCAAGGAAACACCATATATTTT; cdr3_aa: CASSLTGQGNTIYF
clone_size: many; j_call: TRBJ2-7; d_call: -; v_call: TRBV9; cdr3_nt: TGTGCCAGCAGCGTAGAGAACCATGGCGAGCAGTACTTC; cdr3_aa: CASSVENHGEQYF
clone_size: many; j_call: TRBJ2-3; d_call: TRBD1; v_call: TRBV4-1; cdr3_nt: TGCGCCAGCAGCCAACTCGGACAGGGGCCAGATACGCAGTATTTT; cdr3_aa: CASSQLGQGPDTQYF
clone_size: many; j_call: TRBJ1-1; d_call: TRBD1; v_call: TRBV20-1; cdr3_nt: TGCAGTGCTAGGGGGGACAGGGGAATGACTGAAGCTTTCTTT; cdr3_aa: CSARGDRGMTEAFF
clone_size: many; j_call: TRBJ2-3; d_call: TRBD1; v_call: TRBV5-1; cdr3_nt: TGCGCCAGCAGCCGAGGAGGACAGGGCACAGATACGCAGTATTTT; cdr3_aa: CASSRGGQGTDTQYF
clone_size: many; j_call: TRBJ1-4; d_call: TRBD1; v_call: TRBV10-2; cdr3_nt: TGCGCCAGCATGGACAGGGGGCGAATGCGAAACGAAAAACTGTTTTTT; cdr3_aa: CASMDRGRMRNEKLFF
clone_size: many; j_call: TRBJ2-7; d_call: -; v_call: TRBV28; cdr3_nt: TGTGCCAGCACCCCCGGGGCTACCCAATACGAGCAGTACTTC; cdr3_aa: CASTPGATQYEQYF
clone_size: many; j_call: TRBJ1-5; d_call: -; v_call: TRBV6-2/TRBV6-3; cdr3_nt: TGTGCCAGCAGCTTGGTTCACATTAGCAATCAGCCCCAGCATTTT; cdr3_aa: CASSLVHISNQPQHF
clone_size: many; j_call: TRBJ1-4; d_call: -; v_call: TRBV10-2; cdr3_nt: TGCGCCAGCAGTGATCAAGGGTTTAATGAAAAACTGTTTTTT; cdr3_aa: CASSDQGFNEKLFF
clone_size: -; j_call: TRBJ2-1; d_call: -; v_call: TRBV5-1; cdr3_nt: TGCGCCAGCAGCTTGCCTTTATTCTTC; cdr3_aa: CASSLPLFF
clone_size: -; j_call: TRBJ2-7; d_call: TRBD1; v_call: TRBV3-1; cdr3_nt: TGTGCCAGCAGCCAAGAAGAAGACAGGGTGCTAAAGGAGCAGTACTTC; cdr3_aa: CASSQEEDRVLKEQYF